This T cell receptor beta chain emerged from a study of T cell repertoires in cytomegalovirus infection. Study conclusions and caveats: Frequencies of public TCR beta families were cumulated, and this identified carriers of CMV plus the relevant HLA. The response measured ex vivo was dominated by TCR beta clonotypes (HLA-C-restricted and CMV-specific).

TCRdb independently ran MiXCR on the reads; one entry per CDR3 protein. The sample has approximately 730,000 distinct CDR3 sequences, approximately 32% seen once. The V gene end was trimmed by 5 bases and the J gene end by 3 bases; junction bases not matched to a gene: 9. From germline, CDR1 is SGHAT and CDR2 FQNNGV. The CDR3 extends over 16 amino acids. This clonotype was seen only a few times. Its specificity is unknown. Source: cultured CD8+ T cells from PBMCs, taken from culture after CMV antigen stimulation. The rearrangement links TRBV11-2 to TRBJ1-4; TRBD1 agrees at 7 bases. This receptor was obtained from a human donor in good health (CMV status not recorded). Some clones in this sample may be carry-over from other donors' samples. DNA of the CDR3: TGTGCCAGCAGCCTTTACAGGGGTCCACCTAATGAAAAACTGTTTTTT. It specifies CASSLYRGPPNEKLFF.